These 27 T cell receptor beta chains share one sample of origin, sequenced in a study of T cell repertoires in cytomegalovirus infection. MiXCR was run by TCRdb on the reads, yielding one entry per CDR3 protein. There are some 700,000 distinct CDR3 sequences in the sample; roughly a third occur only once, and more than 2.5% lies in the top ten. The sequencing sample was made of PBMCs. The receptor set was obtained from a human donor in good health (CMV status not recorded). Some clones in this sample may be carry-over from other donors' samples.

This chain uses TRBV7-2 with TRBJ2-3, with 7 bases lining up with TRBD1. CDR3 length: 14 amino acids. Germline loops: CDR1 SGHTA, CDR2 FQGNSA. Unmatched junction bases numbered 3, after V lost 1 base and J lost 5 bases. CDR3: CASSLGRGRDTQYF. The CDR3 DNA follows: TGTGCCAGCAGCTTAGGTAGGGGGCGAGATACGCAGTATTTT.

V and J are TRBV29-1 and TRBJ2-5; D is ambiguous. CDR3 size: 13 residues. V lost 0 bases, J lost 6 bases, and 11 bases lay in between. Germline assignment: CDR1 SQVTM and CDR2 ANQGSEA. CDR3 loop: CSVEDQGRQTQYF. DNA for the CDR3: TGCAGCGTTGAAGATCAAGGCCGCCAGACCCAGTACTTC.

The chain recombines TRBV6-5 with TRBJ2-7; no reliable D call. Germline assignment: CDR1 MNHEY and CDR2 SVGAGI. This CDR3 is built from 14 residues. V was trimmed by 0 bases and J by 2 bases, leaving 8 bases between them. In DNA form, the CDR3 reads TGTGCCAGCAGTTACTCAGAGACAACCTACGAGCAGTACTTC. Its protein product is CASSYSETTYEQYF.

The chain carries TRBV19 and TRBJ2-3; TRBD2 is a possible D gene (6 bases). The germline V and J ends were trimmed by 3 bases and 3 bases, with 7 bases remaining between them. The length of the CDR3 is 13 residues. Per the germline V gene, CDR1 is LNHDA and CDR2 is SQIVND (reference sequence). CDR3 nucleotide sequence: TGTGCCAGTAGTATTCGGGGGACAGATACGCAGTATTTT. Protein: CASSIRGTDTQYF.

The chain links TRBV7-2 to TRBJ2-1; D possibly corresponds to TRBD2 (5 bases). The germline V and J ends were trimmed by 1 base and 8 bases, with 15 bases remaining between them. The germline V gene encodes CDR1 SGHTA and CDR2 FQGNSA. The CDR3 covers 15 residues. In nucleotides, the CDR3 is TGTGCCAGCAGCTTAGTCCGTTTGGGGAGTGATGAGCAGTTCTTC. Amino acids: CASSLVRLGSDEQFF.

The chain links TRBV5-6 to TRBJ1-6; 8 bases are a match to TRBD1. CDR3 length: 14 amino acids. Germline CDR1 and CDR2: SGHDT and YYEEEE. V gave up 3 bases and J gave up 9 bases; unmatched junction bases: 5. The CDR3 loop is CASSSGQGSSPLHF. The CDR3 region has the DNA TGTGCCAGCAGCTCAGGACAGGGAAGTTCACCCCTCCACTTT.

The chain has TRBV7-9 and TRBJ2-3; D remains unclear. The V end was cut by 8 bases, the J end by 0 bases, with 15 bases between. The V gene's germline CDR1 is SEHNR and CDR2 FQNEAQ (reference sequence). The CDR3 is made up of 15 amino acids. This chain's CDR3 is CASPSGLTSTDTQYF. The CDR3 nucleotides read TGTGCCAGCCCCTCCGGGTTGACTAGCACAGATACGCAGTATTTT.

This clonotype appeared many times. V and J are TRBV7-8 and TRBJ2-1; D not resolved. The V and J ends lost 3 bases and 15 bases respectively, with 21 bases between them. Per the germline V gene, CDR1 is SGHVS and CDR2 is FQNEAQ. This CDR3 has 14 amino acids. The CDR3 reads CASSLELTTVIGFF. For the CDR3, the DNA is TGTGCCAGCAGCTTGGAACTTACCACAGTAATCGGGTTCTTC.

On this clonotype itself: A read error may explain this, as a much larger clone is one base away. The chain uses TRBV7-6 and TRBJ1-5, with a weak D call TRBD1 (5 bases). This CDR3 comprises 16 residues. The germline gives CDR1 SGHVS, CDR2 FNYEAQ. CDR3 DNA: TGTGCCAGCAGCGAAATGTCGGGGCAGAACAATCAGCCCCAGCCTTTT. Amino acids: CASSEMSGQNNQPQPF.

The chain carries TRBV6-6 and TRBJ2-2; D is perhaps TRBD2 (6 bases). V lost 2 bases, J lost 4 bases, and 14 bases lay in between. The length of the CDR3 is 16 residues. CDR1 MNHNY and CDR2 SVGAGI come from the germline V gene (reference sequence). The CDR3 spells CASSYPSLGGTGELFF. The CDR3 DNA sequence: TGTGCCAGCAGTTACCCATCTCTGGGGGGCACCGGGGAGCTGTTTTTT.

This clonotype was seen a few times. V and J are TRBV12-3 or TRBV12-4 and TRBJ1-2, with 7 bases lining up with TRBD1. CDR3 length equals 12 residues. After removal of 6 bases from V and 4 bases from J, the junction contained 2 bases not matched to a gene. CDR3 nucleotides: TGTGCCAGCAGGGACAGGAGCTATGGCTACACCTTC. Protein product: CASRDRSYGYTF.

Details on this clonotype: The junction and the germline gene differ at one end; a read error may be behind it. The chain combines TRBV5-4 with TRBJ2-3; a possible D gene is TRBD2 (6 bases). Germline V gives CDR1 SGHNT, CDR2 YYREEE (reference sequence). The CDR3 consists of 13 residues. CDR3 coding DNA: TGTGCCAGCAGCTTGGTTTCAGCTAGCGACCCAGTTTTT. This codes for CASSLVSASDPVF.

Note on this clonotype: The conserved phenylalanine or tryptophan is not found at the CDR3 terminus, so this likely reflects a read error. This chain links TRBV3-1 with TRBJ2-7, with a possible D match to TRBD1 (5 bases). V lost 1 base and J 2 bases, leaving 6 bases between the germline ends. Germline assignment: CDR1 LGHDT and CDR2 YNNKEL (reference sequence). This CDR3 is 13 amino acids long. The DNA of the CDR3 is TGTGCCAGCAGCCAAGGACAGACCTACGAGCAGTACTTA. This codes for CASSQGQTYEQYL.

The chain couples TRBV11-2 to TRBJ2-7; possible D gene TRBD2, 6 bases. The CDR3 runs to 15 residues. Germline CDR1 and CDR2: SGHAT and FQNNGV. The ends were cut back, 8 bases at V and 1 base at J, with 18 bases in the middle. CDR3 in DNA: TGTGCCAGCCAGACGGAGGGTCCGCCGTCCTACGAGCAGTACTTC. Translated: CASQTEGPPSYEQYF.

The chain is built from TRBV28 and TRBJ2-1; D is possibly TRBD1 (6 bases). Trimming took 6 bases from V and 2 from J, leaving 14 bases between them. The CDR3 runs to 15 residues. Germline lookup yields CDR1 MDHEN and CDR2 SYDVKM. The CDR3 loop is CASRDSQSPYNEQFF. As DNA, the CDR3 is TGTGCCAGCAGGGACAGCCAAAGTCCCTACAATGAGCAGTTCTTC. Using reference TRBV28 and TRBJ2-1 for the parts outside the CDR3, the full variable domain is DVKVTQSSRYLVKRTGEKVFLECVQDMDHENMFWYRQDPGLGLRLIYFSYDVKMKEKGDIPEGYSVSREKKERFSLILESASTNQTSMYLCASRDSQSPYNEQFFGPGTRLTVL.

The rearrangement links TRBV5-6 to TRBJ2-7; 10 positions agree with TRBD2. CDR3 length: 16 amino acids. Germline CDR1 is SGHDT and CDR2 is YYEEEE. Trimming at V came to 4 bases and at J to 4 bases, leaving 11 bases not matched to a gene. CDR3 amino acids: CASSPGASGSLYEQYF. The CDR3 DNA reads as TGTGCCAGCAGCCCGGGGGCTAGCGGGAGTTTGTACGAGCAGTACTTC.

This clonotype was seen a handful of times. Because the CDR3's place on the DNA is in doubt, the DNA is left out and the CDR3 is given as listed by TCRdb. CDR3: CASSLFLLSGVNQPQHF. The rearrangement links TRBV28 to TRBJ1-5; the table names TRBD1, a call not compared with the DNA. The CDR3 is made up of 17 amino acids, end residues included. CDR1 is MDHEN and CDR2 is SYDVKM in the germline V gene.

This clonotype was detected only once. V usage is TRBV28 and J usage is TRBJ2-5; TRBD2 agrees at 7 bases. Germline assignment: CDR1 MDHEN and CDR2 SYDVKM. Trimming cost V 6 bases and J 3 bases; bases outside gene matches: 13. The CDR3 has 16 amino acids. CDR3 bases: TGTGCCAGCAGAATAGTTAGGAGCGGGGTTAAAGAGACCCAGTACTTC. Its protein is CASRIVRSGVKETQYF. The full variable domain, with the rest looked up from reference TRBV28 and TRBJ2-5, is DVKVTQSSRYLVKRTGEKVFLECVQDMDHENMFWYRQDPGLGLRLIYFSYDVKMKEKGDIPEGYSVSREKKERFSLILESASTNQTSMYLCASRIVRSGVKETQYFGPGTRLLVL.

V usage is TRBV4-1 and J usage is TRBJ2-1; D call uncertain. Trimming stripped 0 bases from V and 6 bases from J, with 9 bases between. The germline V gene encodes CDR1 MGHRA and CDR2 YSYEKL. The CDR3 is 14 amino acids. The CDR3 coding sequence is TGCGCCAGCAGCCAAGACGGTACGAGCAATGAGCAGTTCTTC. Its protein product is CASSQDGTSNEQFF.

The chain employs TRBV7-9 and TRBJ2-7; 7 positions agree with TRBD2. The CDR3 runs 12 residues. Germline lookup yields CDR1 SEHNR and CDR2 FQNEAQ (reference sequence). The trim removed 8 bases at V and 1 base at J, leaving 2 bases unmatched. The CDR3 here is CASERGSYEQYF. The CDR3 DNA sequence: TGTGCCAGCGAGCGGGGTTCCTACGAGCAGTACTTC.

The chain has TRBV20-1 and TRBJ1-2, with D possibly being TRBD1 (5 bases). Between the trimmed V and J ends, which lost 3 bases and 5 bases, there was a span of 25 bases. Germline assignment: CDR1 DFQATT and CDR2 SNEGSKA (reference sequence). CDR3 size: 17 residues. CDR3 nucleotides: TGCAGTGCTAGGGGGCAGGGAGGAGGTGTGGGTCTGTATGGCTACACCTTC. This gives the protein CSARGQGGGVGLYGYTF.

This chain links TRBV7-2 with TRBJ1-3; possibly TRBD1 for D (5 bases). CDR3 length: 15 residues. V lost 5 bases to trimming and J lost 4 bases, with 15 bases between them. Per the germline V gene, CDR1 is SGHTA and CDR2 is FQGNSA. The CDR3 sequence is CASSRTGRGGNTIYF. CDR3 nucleotide sequence: TGTGCCAGCAGCCGTACAGGTCGGGGAGGAAACACCATATATTTT.

This clonotype was seen a few times. The J gene is TRBJ1-5, the V gene TRBV19; D gene unclear. Germline CDR1 LNHDA, CDR2 SQIVND (reference sequence). This CDR3 has 14 amino acids. V lost 6 bases to trimming and J lost 6 bases, with 15 bases between them. CDR3 DNA: TGTGCCAGTAGCGGAACAGTCGGTACTCAGCCCCAGCATTTT. As protein: CASSGTVGTQPQHF.

This clonotype was counted a few times. This rearrangement joins TRBV4-1 to TRBJ1-1, with a tentative D call TRBD1 (6 bases). The CDR3 totals 15 residues. V was shortened by 0 bases and J by 1 base, with 9 bases between the two germline ends. CDR1 is MGHRA and CDR2 is YSYEKL in the germline V gene. The CDR3 protein is CASSQDDRRNTEAFF. In DNA form, the CDR3 reads TGCGCCAGCAGCCAAGATGACAGGAGGAACACTGAAGCTTTCTTT.

V is TRBV5-1 and J is TRBJ1-5; D remains ambiguous. From germline, CDR1 is SGHRS and CDR2 YFSETQ. CDR3 size: 14 residues. V was shortened by 0 bases and J by 6 bases, with 10 bases between the two germline ends. The CDR3 sequence: CASSLGGNRQPQHF. CDR3 sequence (DNA): TGCGCCAGCAGCTTGGGCGGGAATCGTCAGCCCCAGCATTTT. Combining the CDR3 with reference TRBV5-1 and TRBJ1-5 gives the whole variable domain KAGVTQTPRYLIKTRGQQVTLSCSPISGHRSVSWYQQTPGQGLQFLFEYFSETQRNKGNFPGRFSGRQFSNSRSEMNVSTLELGDSALYLCASSLGGNRQPQHFGDGTRLSIL.

Worth noting for this clonotype: No DNA is shown, since the ends of the CDR3 on it are uncertain; the CDR3 is the one TCRdb lists. The gene calls are TRBV28 and TRBJ2-4; the tabulated D call, TRBD1, remains unverified against the DNA. Both ends counted, the CDR3 spans 14 residues. CDR1 and CDR2 from the germline V gene are MDHEN and SYDVKM. The CDR3 is CASSLVGTGANGDF.

This clonotype was seen only a few times. CDR3 coding DNA: TGTGCCAGCAGCCTGGACAGAACTGGGGGGAATGAGCAGTTCTTC. Protein: CASSLDRTGGNEQFF. The chain is built from TRBV6-6 and TRBJ2-1; D is tentatively TRBD1 or TRBD2 (6 bases each). Germline V gene data show CDR1 as MNHNY and CDR2 as SVGAGI (reference sequence). The CDR3 covers 15 residues. V dropped 6 bases and J dropped 7 bases, with 19 bases sitting between them.